The present entry profiles one TCR beta chain with its context. Source study methods: Amplification of reference gene primers provided the estimated nucleated cell counts. Sequencing used immunoSEQ multiplex PCR; TCRdb keeps in-frame clones, though not all of them. For V, J and clone size, that table is used; D and trimming come from the DNA. This repertoire shows 73,000 or so clones, about 73% found once; its top ten account for roughly 23%. The source of the sample is a study of blood T cell repertoires in COVID-19. Study at large: Italy, Spain and the United States were the sources of the convalescent and acute COVID-19 samples. PBMCs, B-cell-depleted T cells, or T cells provided the cDNA or gDNA that made up the material.

The CDR3 loop spans 13 amino acids. The germline V gene has CDR1 SGHRS and CDR2 YFSETQ. The V end was cut by 3 bases, the J end by 2 bases, with 7 bases between. The chain is built from TRBV5-1 and TRBJ2-3; D remains unclear. This clonotype originated in a man between 60 and 70 years old with acute or convalescent COVID-19. Material for sequencing was peripheral blood. This CDR3 reads CASSSTITDTQYF. CDR3 nucleotides: TGCGCCAGCAGCTCCACTATCACAGATACGCAGTATTTT. Supplemented by reference TRBV5-1 and TRBJ2-3, the full variable domain reads KAGVTQTPRYLIKTRGQQVTLSCSPISGHRSVSWYQQTPGQGLQFLFEYFSETQRNKGNFPGRFSGRQFSNSRSEMNVSTLELGDSALYLCASSSTITDTQYFGPGTRLTVL.